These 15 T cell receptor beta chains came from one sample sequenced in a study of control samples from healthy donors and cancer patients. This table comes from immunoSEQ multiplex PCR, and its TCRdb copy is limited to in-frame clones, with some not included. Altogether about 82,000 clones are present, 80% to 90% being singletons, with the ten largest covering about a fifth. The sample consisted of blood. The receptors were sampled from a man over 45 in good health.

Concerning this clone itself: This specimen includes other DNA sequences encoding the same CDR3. The CDR3 bases are TGTGCCAGCAGTGAAACAGGGGGATATGGCTACACCTTC. This sequence encodes CASSETGGYGYTF. The chain links TRBV6-1 to TRBJ1-2; 8 nucleotides line up with TRBD1. The germline CDR1 and CDR2 sequences are MNHNS and SASEGT. The J segment lost 5 bases and the V segment lost 2 bases, leaving 1 base of the junction unmatched. The CDR3 runs 13 residues.

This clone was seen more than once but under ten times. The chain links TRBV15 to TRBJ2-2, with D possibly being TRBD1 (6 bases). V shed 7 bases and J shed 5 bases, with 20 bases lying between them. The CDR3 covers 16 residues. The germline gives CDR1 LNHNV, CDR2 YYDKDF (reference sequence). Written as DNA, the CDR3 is TGTGCCACCAAGCGAACTCCAGGGGTATCGACCGGGGAGCTGTTTTTT. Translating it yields CATKRTPGVSTGELFF.

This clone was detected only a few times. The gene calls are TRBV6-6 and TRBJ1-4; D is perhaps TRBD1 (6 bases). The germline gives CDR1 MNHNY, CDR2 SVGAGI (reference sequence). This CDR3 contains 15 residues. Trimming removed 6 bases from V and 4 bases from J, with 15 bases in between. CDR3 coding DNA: TGTGCCAGCAGGGGCCGAGGGGGGTTTAATGAAAAACTGTTTTTT. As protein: CASRGRGGFNEKLFF.

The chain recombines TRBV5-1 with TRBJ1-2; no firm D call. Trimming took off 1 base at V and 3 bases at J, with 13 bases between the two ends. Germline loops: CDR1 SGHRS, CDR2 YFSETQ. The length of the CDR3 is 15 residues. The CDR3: CASSLKDPSYYGYTF. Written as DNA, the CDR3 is TGCGCCAGCAGCTTGAAGGACCCTTCTTACTATGGCTACACCTTC.

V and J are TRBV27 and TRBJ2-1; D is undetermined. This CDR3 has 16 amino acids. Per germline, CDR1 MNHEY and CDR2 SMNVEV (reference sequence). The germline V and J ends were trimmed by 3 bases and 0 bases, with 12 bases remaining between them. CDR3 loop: CASSFWPQSSYNEQFF. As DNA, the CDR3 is TGTGCCAGCAGTTTTTGGCCCCAAAGCTCCTACAATGAGCAGTTCTTC.

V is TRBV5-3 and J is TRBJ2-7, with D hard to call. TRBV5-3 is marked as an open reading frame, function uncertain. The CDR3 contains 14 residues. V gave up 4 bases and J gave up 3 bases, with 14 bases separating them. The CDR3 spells CARSRYTGFYEQYV. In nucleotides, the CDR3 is TGTGCCAGAAGCCGCTACACTGGGTTCTACGAGCAGTACGTC.

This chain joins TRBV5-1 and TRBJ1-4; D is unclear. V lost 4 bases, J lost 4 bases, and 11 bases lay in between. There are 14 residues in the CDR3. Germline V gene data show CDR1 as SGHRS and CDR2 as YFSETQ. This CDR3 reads CASSPRPNNEKLFF. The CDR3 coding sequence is TGCGCCAGCAGCCCACGGCCCAATAATGAAAAACTGTTTTTT.

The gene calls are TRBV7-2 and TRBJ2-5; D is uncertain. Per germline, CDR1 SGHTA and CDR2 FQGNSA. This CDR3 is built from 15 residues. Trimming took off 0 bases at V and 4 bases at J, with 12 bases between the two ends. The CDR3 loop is CASSLAGQDRETQYF. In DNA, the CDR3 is TGTGCCAGCAGCTTAGCTGGGCAGGACCGAGAGACCCAGTACTTC.

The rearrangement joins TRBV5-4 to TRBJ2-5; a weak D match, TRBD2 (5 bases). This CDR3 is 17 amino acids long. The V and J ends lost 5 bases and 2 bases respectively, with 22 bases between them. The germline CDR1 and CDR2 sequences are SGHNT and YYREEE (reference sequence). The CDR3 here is CASSDFEGGLGQETQYF. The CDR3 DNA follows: TGTGCCAGCAGTGATTTCGAGGGCGGACTGGGGCAAGAGACCCAGTACTTC.

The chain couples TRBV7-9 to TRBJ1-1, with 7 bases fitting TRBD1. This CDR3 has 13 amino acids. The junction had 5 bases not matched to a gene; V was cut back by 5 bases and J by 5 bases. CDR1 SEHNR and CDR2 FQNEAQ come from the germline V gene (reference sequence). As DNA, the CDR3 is TGTGCCAGCAGCCCCGCAGGGGGGACTGAAGCTTTCTTT. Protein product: CASSPAGGTEAFF.

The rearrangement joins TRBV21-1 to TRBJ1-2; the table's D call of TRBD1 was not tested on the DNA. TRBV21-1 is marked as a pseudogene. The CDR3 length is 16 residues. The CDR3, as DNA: TGTGCCAGCAGCGAGGCCCAGGGGGACAGGGGTGATGGCTACACCTTC. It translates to CASSEAQGDRGDGYTF.

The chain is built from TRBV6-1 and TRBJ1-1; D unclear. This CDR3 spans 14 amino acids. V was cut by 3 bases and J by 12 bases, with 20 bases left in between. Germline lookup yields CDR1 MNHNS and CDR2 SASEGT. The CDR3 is CASSDLGPGRVPFF. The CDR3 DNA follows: TGTGCCAGCAGTGATTTAGGCCCCGGGAGAGTGCCTTTCTTT.

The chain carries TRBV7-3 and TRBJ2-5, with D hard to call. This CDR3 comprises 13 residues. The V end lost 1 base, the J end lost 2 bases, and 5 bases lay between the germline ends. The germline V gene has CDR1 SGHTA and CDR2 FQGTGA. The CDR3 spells CASSLSLQETQYF. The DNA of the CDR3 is TGTGCCAGCAGCTTAAGTCTGCAAGAGACCCAGTACTTC.

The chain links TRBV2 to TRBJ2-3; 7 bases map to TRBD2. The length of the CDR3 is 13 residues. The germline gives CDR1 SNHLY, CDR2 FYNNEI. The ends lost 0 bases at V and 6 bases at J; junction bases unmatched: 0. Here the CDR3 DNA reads TGTGCCAGCAGTGAAGCTAGCGGGGATACGCAGTATTTT. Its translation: CASSEASGDTQYF.

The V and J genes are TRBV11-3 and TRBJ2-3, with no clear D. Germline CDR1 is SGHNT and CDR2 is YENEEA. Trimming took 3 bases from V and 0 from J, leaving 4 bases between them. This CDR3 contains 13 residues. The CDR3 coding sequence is TGTGCCAGCAGCTTTGGGAGCACAGATACGCAGTATTTT. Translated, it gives CASSFGSTDTQYF.